The source of this T cell receptor beta chain is a study of identical twins. Each donor (without exception) was a healthy Caucasian. The CDR3 extends over 16 amino acids. The V segment lost 4 bases and the J segment 3 bases; nucleotides outside the gene matches: 5. The germline gives CDR1 MGHDK, CDR2 SYGVNS. Study outcomes and limitations: Cross-sectional statistical analysis was relied on for the conclusions, without the same donors being followed.

A universal primer site came from template switching; cDNA carried unique molecular identifiers. Each CDR3 protein gets one entry after TCRdb re-called the 5' RACE reads with MiXCR. Of approximately 1.8 million distinct CDR3 sequences in the sample, about 31% were seen once. With respect to this clonotype: What it binds is not known.

J is TRBJ2-1 and V is TRBV25-1, with 11 nucleotides matching TRBD2. The origin of this receptor is a newborn girl in good health. Sequenced input: cord blood. The CDR3 reads CASSVLSGRVYNEQFF. CDR3 nucleotides: TGTGCCAGCAGTGTACTTAGCGGGAGGGTCTACAATGAGCAGTTCTTC.